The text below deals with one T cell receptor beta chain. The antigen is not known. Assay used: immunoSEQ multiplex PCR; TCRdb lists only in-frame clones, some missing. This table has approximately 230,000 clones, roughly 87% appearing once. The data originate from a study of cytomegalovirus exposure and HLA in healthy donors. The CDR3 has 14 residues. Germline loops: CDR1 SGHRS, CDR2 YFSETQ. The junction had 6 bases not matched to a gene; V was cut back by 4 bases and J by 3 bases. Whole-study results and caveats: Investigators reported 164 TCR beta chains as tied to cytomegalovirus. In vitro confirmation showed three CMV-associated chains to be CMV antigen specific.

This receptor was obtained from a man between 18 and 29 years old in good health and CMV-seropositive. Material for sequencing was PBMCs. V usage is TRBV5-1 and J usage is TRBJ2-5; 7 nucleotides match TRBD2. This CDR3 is CASSPGGKEETQYF. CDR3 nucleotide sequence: TGCGCCAGCAGCCCCGGGGGGAAGGAAGAGACCCAGTACTTC.